One and the same sample provided the 7 T cell receptor beta chains below, sequenced in a study of blood T cell repertoires in COVID-19. The assay was immunoSEQ multiplex PCR, and TCRdb's table has in-frame clones only and misses some. The sample lists 200,000 to 250,000 clones, 80% to 85% occurring once. Sequenced sample: peripheral blood. The receptors were sampled from a man younger than 45 with active or convalescent COVID-19.

In its sample, this clone was seen once. The rearrangement links TRBV28 to TRBJ1-6; the D gene is possibly TRBD1 (5 bases). V lost 3 bases and J lost 10, with 13 bases in between. This CDR3 comprises 14 residues. CDR1 MDHEN and CDR2 SYDVKM come from the germline V gene. CDR3 nucleotides: TGTGCCAGCAGTTTCCCCAGGGTATGGTCACCCCTCCACTTT. Protein: CASSFPRVWSPLHF.

The chain combines TRBV30 with TRBJ2-7; D possibly corresponds to TRBD1 (6 bases). Trimming removed 0 bases from V and 4 bases from J, with 13 bases in between. This CDR3 is built from 14 residues. Germline V gene data show CDR1 as GTSNPN and CDR2 as SVGIG (reference sequence). The CDR3 region has the DNA TGTGCCTGGAGTGTGGGGGACATCACATACGAGCAGTACTTC. Translated: CAWSVGDITYEQYF.

The chain is built from TRBV2 and TRBJ2-2; 8 nucleotides line up with TRBD1. Looked up from germline, CDR1 is SNHLY and CDR2 is FYNNEI. This CDR3 comprises 16 residues. V lost 7 bases to trimming and J lost 6 bases; unmatched junction nucleotides: 13. In DNA, the CDR3 is TGTGCCAGCACCCTAACGGGAGTACAGGGGGCCGGGGAGCTGTTTTTT. As protein: CASTLTGVQGAGELFF.

The V call is TRBV27, the J call TRBJ2-1, with D unclear. Germline CDR1 MNHEY, CDR2 SMNVEV (reference sequence). V gave up 8 bases and J gave up 8 bases, with 16 bases separating them. CDR3 size: 13 residues. The CDR3 bases are TGTGCCAGCTCAAACCCAGTGGTGCATGAGCAGTTCTTC. It specifies CASSNPVVHEQFF.

In its sample, this clone was seen once. CDR3: CASSLGFGLAPSYEQYF. CDR3 in DNA: TGTGCCAGCAGCTTAGGATTTGGGCTAGCGCCCTCCTACGAGCAGTACTTC. This sequence joins TRBV7-2 and TRBJ2-7; a possible D gene is TRBD2 (6 bases). Trimming shortened V by 1 base and J by 0 bases, and 16 bases separated the two germline ends. This CDR3 comprises 17 residues. Germline loops: CDR1 SGHTA, CDR2 FQGNSA.

J is TRBJ1-1 and V is TRBV3-1 (or the pseudogene TRBV3-2), with a tentative D call TRBD1 (5 bases). Germline lookup yields CDR1 LGHDT and CDR2 YNNKEL (reference sequence). V was trimmed by 0 bases and J by 3 bases, leaving 14 bases between them. The CDR3 is 16 residues long. CDR3: CASSQDLAVRDTEAFF. CDR3 DNA: TGTGCCAGCAGCCAAGATCTTGCAGTCAGGGACACTGAAGCTTTCTTT.

The chain combines TRBV5-8 with TRBJ2-1; D gene uncertain. From germline, CDR1 is SGHTS and CDR2 YDEGEE. CDR3 length: 16 amino acids. Trimming took off 0 bases at V and 8 bases at J, with 18 bases between the two ends. CDR3 residues: CASSLVEEPIPDEQFF. The DNA of the CDR3 is TGTGCCAGCAGCTTGGTCGAGGAACCCATACCCGATGAGCAGTTCTTC. The full variable domain, rest sourced from reference TRBV5-8 and TRBJ2-1, is EAGVTQSPTHLIKTRGQQATLRCSPISGHTSVYWYQQALGLGLQFLLWYDEGEERNRGNFPPRFSGRQFPNYSSELNVNALELEDSALYLCASSLVEEPIPDEQFFGPGTRLTVL.